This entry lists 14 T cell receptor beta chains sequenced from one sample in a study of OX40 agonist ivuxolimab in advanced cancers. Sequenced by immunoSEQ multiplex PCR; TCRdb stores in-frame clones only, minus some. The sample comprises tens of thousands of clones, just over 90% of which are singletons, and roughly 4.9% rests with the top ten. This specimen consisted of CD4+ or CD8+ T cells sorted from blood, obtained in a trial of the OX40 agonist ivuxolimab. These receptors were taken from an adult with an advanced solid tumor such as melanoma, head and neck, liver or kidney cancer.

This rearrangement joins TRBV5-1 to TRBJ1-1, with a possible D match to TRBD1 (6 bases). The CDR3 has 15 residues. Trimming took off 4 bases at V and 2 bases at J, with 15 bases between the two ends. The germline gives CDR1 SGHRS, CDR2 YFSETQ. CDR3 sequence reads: CASSGLQGVNTEAFF. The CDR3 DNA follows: TGCGCCAGCAGCGGACTACAGGGAGTTAACACTGAAGCTTTCTTT.

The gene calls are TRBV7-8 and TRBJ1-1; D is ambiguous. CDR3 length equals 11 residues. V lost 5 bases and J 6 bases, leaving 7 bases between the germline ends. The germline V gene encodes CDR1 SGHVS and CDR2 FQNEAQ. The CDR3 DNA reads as TGTGCCAGCAGCGAAAGGTCTGAAGCTTTCTTT. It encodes CASSERSEAFF.

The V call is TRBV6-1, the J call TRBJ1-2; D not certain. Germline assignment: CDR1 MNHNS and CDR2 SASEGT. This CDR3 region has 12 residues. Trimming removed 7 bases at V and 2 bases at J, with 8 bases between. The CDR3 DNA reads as TGTGCCAGCACACAAGGGAACTATGGCTACACCTTC. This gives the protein CASTQGNYGYTF.

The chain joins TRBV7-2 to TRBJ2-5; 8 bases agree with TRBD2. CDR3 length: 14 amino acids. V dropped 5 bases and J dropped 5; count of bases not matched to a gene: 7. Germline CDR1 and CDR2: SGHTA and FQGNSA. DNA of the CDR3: TGTGCCAGCAGCCCGCCGGGGGGGCGGGAGACCCAGTACTTC. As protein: CASSPPGGRETQYF. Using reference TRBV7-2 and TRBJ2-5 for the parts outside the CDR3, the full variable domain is GAGVSQSPSNKVTEKGKDVELRCDPISGHTALYWYRQSLGQGLEFLIYFQGNSAPDKSGLPSDRFSAERTGGSVSTLTIQRTQQEDSAVYLCASSPPGGRETQYFGPGTRLLVL.

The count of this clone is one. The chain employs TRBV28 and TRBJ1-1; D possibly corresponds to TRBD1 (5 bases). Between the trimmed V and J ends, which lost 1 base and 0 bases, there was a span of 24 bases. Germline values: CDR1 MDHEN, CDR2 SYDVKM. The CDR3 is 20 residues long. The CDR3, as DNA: TGTGCCAGCAGTTTATTCCCACAAACAACGACAGCCTCTTTGAACACTGAAGCTTTCTTT. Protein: CASSLFPQTTTASLNTEAFF.

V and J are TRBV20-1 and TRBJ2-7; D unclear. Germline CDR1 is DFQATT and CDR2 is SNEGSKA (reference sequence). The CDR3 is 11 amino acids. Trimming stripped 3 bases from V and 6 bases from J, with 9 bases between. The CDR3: CSARGLGEQYF. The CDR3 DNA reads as TGCAGTGCTAGGGGGTTAGGCGAGCAGTACTTC.

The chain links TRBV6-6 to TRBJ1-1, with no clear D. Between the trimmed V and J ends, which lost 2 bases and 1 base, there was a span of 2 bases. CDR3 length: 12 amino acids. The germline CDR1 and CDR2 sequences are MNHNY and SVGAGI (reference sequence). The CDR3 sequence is CASSYPNTEAFF. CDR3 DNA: TGTGCCAGCAGTTACCCGAACACTGAAGCTTTCTTT.

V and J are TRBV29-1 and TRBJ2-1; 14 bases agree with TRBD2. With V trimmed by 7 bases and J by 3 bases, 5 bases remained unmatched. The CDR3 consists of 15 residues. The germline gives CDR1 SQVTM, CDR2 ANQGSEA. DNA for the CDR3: TGCAGCGCAGGACTAGCGGGAGGTTTCTACAATGAGCAGTTCTTC. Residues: CSAGLAGGFYNEQFF.

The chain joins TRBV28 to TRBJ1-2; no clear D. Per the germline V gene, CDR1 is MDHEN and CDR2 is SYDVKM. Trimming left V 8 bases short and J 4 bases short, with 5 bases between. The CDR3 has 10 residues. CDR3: CASFSYGYTF. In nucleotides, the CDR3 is TGTGCCAGCTTCAGCTATGGCTACACCTTC.

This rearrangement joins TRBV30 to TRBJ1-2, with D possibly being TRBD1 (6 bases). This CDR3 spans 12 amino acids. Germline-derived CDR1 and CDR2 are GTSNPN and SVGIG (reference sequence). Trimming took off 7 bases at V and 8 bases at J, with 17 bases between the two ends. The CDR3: CASVEGVRGYTF. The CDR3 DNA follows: TGTGCCTCCGTGGAGGGGGTCCGGGGCTACACCTTC.

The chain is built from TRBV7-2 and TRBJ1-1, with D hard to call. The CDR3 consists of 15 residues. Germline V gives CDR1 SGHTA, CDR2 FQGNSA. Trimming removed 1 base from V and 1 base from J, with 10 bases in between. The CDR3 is CASSLGVVANTEAFF. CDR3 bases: TGTGCCAGCAGCTTAGGAGTGGTGGCGAACACTGAAGCTTTCTTT.

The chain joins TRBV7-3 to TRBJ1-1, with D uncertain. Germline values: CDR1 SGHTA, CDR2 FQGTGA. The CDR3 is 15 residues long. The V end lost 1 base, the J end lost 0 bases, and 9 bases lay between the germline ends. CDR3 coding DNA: TGTGCCAGCAGCTTAAATGGCAGGTTGAACACTGAAGCTTTCTTT. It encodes CASSLNGRLNTEAFF.

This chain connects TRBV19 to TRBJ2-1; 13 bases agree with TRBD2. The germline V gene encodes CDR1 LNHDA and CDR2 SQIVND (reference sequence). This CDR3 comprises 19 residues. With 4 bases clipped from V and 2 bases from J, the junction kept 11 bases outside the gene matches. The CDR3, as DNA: TGTGCCAGTAGTACTAACCCAGGACTAGCGGGAGTTACCTACAATGAGCAGTTCTTC. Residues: CASSTNPGLAGVTYNEQFF.

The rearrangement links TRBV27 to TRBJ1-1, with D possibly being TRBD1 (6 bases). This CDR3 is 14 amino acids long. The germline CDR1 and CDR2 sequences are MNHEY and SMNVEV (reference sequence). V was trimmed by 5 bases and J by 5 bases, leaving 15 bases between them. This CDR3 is CASSTQGGGTEAFF. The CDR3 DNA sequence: TGTGCCAGCAGTACACAAGGGGGGGGGACTGAAGCTTTCTTT.